The 2 T cell receptor beta chains presented below share a single source sample, sequenced in a study of T cells after yellow fever vaccination. TCRdb recomputed calls from the 5' RACE reads with MiXCR, one row per CDR3 protein. The repertoire includes 450,000 to 550,000 distinct CDR3 sequences, around 21% of them detected once, and roughly an eighth sits in the top ten. The sequencing here drew on PBMCs, taken 15 days after the yellow fever booster vaccination. The receptors derive from a man aged 30 to 45 who received the YFV17D yellow fever vaccine.

The gene calls are TRBV6-2 or TRBV6-3 and TRBJ2-3; perhaps TRBD2 as D (6 bases). V lost 4 bases and J lost 6, with 20 bases in between. The CDR3 totals 16 residues. Germline values: CDR1 MNHEY, CDR2 SVGEGT. The CDR3 reads CASSSMPGLGRDTQYF. The CDR3 DNA follows: TGTGCCAGCAGTTCCATGCCGGGACTTGGACGGGATACGCAGTATTTT.

The V call is TRBV7-7, the J call TRBJ1-4; D remains unclear. The CDR3 contains 14 residues. V was trimmed by 10 bases and J by 0 bases, leaving 12 bases between them. Germline V gene sequence: CDR1 SSHAT, CDR2 FNYEAQ (reference sequence). In DNA, the CDR3 is TGTGCCATACAACGGCTTGCAACTAATGAAAAACTGTTTTTT. This gives the protein CAIQRLATNEKLFF.